What follows are 19 T cell receptor beta chains derived from one specimen sequenced in a study of blood T cell repertoires in COVID-19. Method: immunoSEQ multiplex PCR; TCRdb's copy keeps in-frame clones and lacks some. The sample consists of roughly 290,000 clones, 90% of them appearing once. The specimen sequenced was PBMCs or T cells enriched from blood (not recorded which). The receptors originated from a woman aged 18-30 years with acute COVID-19.

The genes are TRBV14 and TRBJ1-4, with a weak D call TRBD1 (6 bases). This CDR3 comprises 13 residues. V shed 3 bases and J shed 6 bases, with 8 bases lying between them. The V gene's germline CDR1 is SGHDN and CDR2 FVKESK. DNA for the CDR3: TGTGCCAGCAGCCATGCAGGGGATGAAAAACTGTTTTTT. Protein sequence: CASSHAGDEKLFF.

This clone was detected once. Sequence at one end of the junction differs from germline and may be a read error. V gene TRBV9 combines with J gene TRBJ2-3; 7 nucleotides agree with TRBD1. The CDR3 contains 14 residues. The germline V gene has CDR1 SGDLS and CDR2 YYNGEE. The chain's CDR3 is CASTRTGYTETQYF. In DNA form, the CDR3 reads TGTGCCAGTACGAGGACAGGCTACACAGAAACGCAGTATTTT. The full variable domain, completed using reference TRBV9 and TRBJ2-3, is DSGVTQTPKHLITATGQRVTLRCSPRSGDLSVYWYQQSLDQGLQFLIQYYNGEERAKGNILERFSAQQFPDLHSELNLSSLELGDSALYFCASTRTGYTETQYFGPGTRLTVL.

The chain uses TRBV6-1 and TRBJ2-7, with D tentatively TRBD2 (6 bases). The CDR3 has 15 residues. CDR1 and CDR2 (germline): MNHNS, SASEGT. V was pared by 3 bases and J by 5 bases, with 17 bases between. The CDR3 loop is CASSDSVWTGDEQYF. The DNA of the CDR3 is TGTGCCAGCAGTGATAGTGTATGGACGGGAGACGAGCAGTACTTC.

The V and J genes are TRBV5-6 and TRBJ2-1; 10 positions agree with TRBD2. This CDR3 contains 16 residues. CDR1 and CDR2 (germline): SGHDT, YYEEEE. Unmatched junction bases numbered 8, after V lost 4 bases and J lost 4 bases. The CDR3 nucleotides are TGTGCCAGCAGCCCAGACCTAGCGGGGGCTTACAATGAGCAGTTCTTC. Amino acids: CASSPDLAGAYNEQFF.

This chain connects TRBV6-6 to TRBJ2-7, with D maybe TRBD1 (5 bases). Trimming took 4 bases from V and 2 from J, leaving 12 bases between them. This CDR3 has 14 residues. CDR1 is MNHNY, CDR2 SVGAGI, per germline (reference sequence). This chain's CDR3 is CASSWQGAPYEQYF. In nucleotides, the CDR3 is TGTGCCAGCAGTTGGCAAGGGGCTCCCTACGAGCAGTACTTC.

The V call is TRBV4-3, the J call TRBJ2-3; 9 bases are shared with TRBD2. CDR3 size: 17 residues. Germline V gene data show CDR1 as LGHNA and CDR2 as YSLEER. Trimming at V came to 0 bases and at J to 6 bases, leaving 10 bases not matched to a gene. The CDR3 DNA is TGCGCCAGCAGCCAAGATCTGGTAGCGGGAGTCTCGGATACGCAGTATTTT. Translation: CASSQDLVAGVSDTQYF.

V is TRBV10-3 and J is TRBJ2-3, with TRBD2 identical over 16 bases. Per the germline V gene, CDR1 is ENHRY and CDR2 is SYGVKD. V gave up 6 bases and J gave up 5 bases; unmatched junction bases: 2. The CDR3 length is 15 residues. The CDR3 region is CAISGTSGRGDTQYF. The CDR3 coding sequence is TGTGCCATCAGCGGGACTAGCGGGAGGGGAGATACGCAGTATTTT.

The rearrangement uses TRBV2 and TRBJ1-2, with 9 bases matching TRBD1. CDR1 is SNHLY and CDR2 is FYNNEI in the germline V gene. V lost 5 bases to trimming and J lost 5 bases; unmatched junction nucleotides: 6. This CDR3 has 14 amino acids. The CDR3 DNA follows: TGTGCCAGCAGTACTGCCGGGACAGGGTATGGCTACACCTTC. The encoded protein is CASSTAGTGYGYTF.

This clone came up once. The chain carries TRBV23-1 and TRBJ2-5; maybe TRBD2 (5 bases). TRBV23-1 is marked as an open reading frame, function uncertain. The CDR3 sequence is 17 residues long. The germline V and J ends were trimmed by 0 bases and 5 bases, with 19 bases remaining between them. CDR3 sequence (DNA): TGCGCCAGCAGTCAATCGAGGAGGCAGCCCTACTGGGAGACCCAGTACTTC. As protein: CASSQSRRQPYWETQYF.

The chain links TRBV2 to TRBJ1-2, with TRBD1 matching 8 bases. The CDR3 sequence is 13 residues long. The germline gives CDR1 SNHLY, CDR2 FYNNEI. The CDR3 loop is CVSRLVDRDGYTF. The DNA for the CDR3 is TGTGTTTCCAGGTTGGTGGACAGGGATGGCTACACCTTC.

This chain joins TRBV7-2 and TRBJ2-7, with 9 positions matching TRBD2. This CDR3 is built from 15 residues. Per germline, CDR1 SGHTA and CDR2 FQGNSA. Unmatched junction bases numbered 6, after V lost 5 bases and J lost 1 base. CDR3 amino acids: CASSHRAGGSYEQYF. As DNA, the CDR3 is TGTGCCAGCAGCCACCGGGCGGGAGGGTCCTACGAGCAGTACTTC.

The gene calls are TRBV28 and TRBJ2-5; unclear D gene. The CDR3 length is 14 residues. Trimming left V 4 bases short and J 5 bases short, with 14 bases between. CDR1 MDHEN and CDR2 SYDVKM come from the germline V gene. CDR3 bases: TGTGCCAGCAGTTCTGCAGTTCATTGGGAGACCCAGTACTTC. Encoded protein: CASSSAVHWETQYF.

This clone appeared a single time. The gene calls are TRBV6-5 and TRBJ2-1; 9 nucleotides line up with TRBD1. Germline CDR1 MNHEY, CDR2 SVGAGI. This CDR3 is built from 14 residues. J gave up 6 bases and V 7 bases, and 7 bases lay outside the gene matches. The CDR3 region has the DNA TGTGCCAGCACTTTCCGGGACAGGGTCAATGAGCAGTTCTTC. This codes for CASTFRDRVNEQFF.

The chain combines TRBV7-4 with TRBJ2-1; 8 bases line up with TRBD2. The CDR3 length is 17 residues. V dropped 4 bases and J dropped 3; count of bases not matched to a gene: 11. Germline V lookup: CDR1 SGHVT, CDR2 SQSDAQ. The CDR3 sequence is CASSSAPGSGGYNEQFF. Here the CDR3 DNA reads TGTGCCAGCAGCTCCGCTCCGGGAAGCGGGGGCTACAATGAGCAGTTCTTC.

The chain carries TRBV5-1 and TRBJ2-3, with TRBD1 identical over 7 bases. This CDR3 region has 16 residues. Germline lookup yields CDR1 SGHRS and CDR2 YFSETQ. Unmatched junction bases numbered 6, after V lost 0 bases and J lost 2 bases. The CDR3 loop is CASSLGRTGPTDTQYF. The CDR3 nucleotides are TGCGCCAGCAGCTTGGGCCGGACAGGACCCACAGATACGCAGTATTTT.

This clone was detected once. This rearrangement joins TRBV7-2 to TRBJ1-2; 12 bases are shared with TRBD1. The J segment lost 6 bases and the V segment lost 0 bases, leaving 17 bases of the junction unmatched. Germline V lookup: CDR1 SGHTA, CDR2 FQGNSA. This CDR3 spans 20 amino acids. CDR3 region: CASSLAPKGQGARGSDGYTF. CDR3 coding DNA: TGTGCCAGCAGCTTAGCCCCAAAGGGACAGGGGGCGCGGGGTAGTGATGGCTACACCTTC.

The V call is TRBV12-5, the J call TRBJ2-2; TRBD2 agrees at 13 bases. The CDR3 has 17 amino acids. With 1 base clipped from V and 4 bases from J, the junction kept 3 bases outside the gene matches. The germline V gene has CDR1 LGHNT and CDR2 FRNRAP. CDR3 coding DNA: TGTGCTAGTGGTTTGGAACTAGCGGGAGGGAGCACCGGGGAGCTGTTTTTT. Its translation is CASGLELAGGSTGELFF.

This sequence joins TRBV4-3 and TRBJ2-1; no clear D gene. The CDR3 length is 13 residues. The germline gives CDR1 LGHNA, CDR2 YSLEER. V lost 0 bases, J lost 13 bases, and 13 bases lay in between. CDR3 loop: CASSQEALRLQFF. The DNA of the CDR3 is TGCGCCAGCAGCCAAGAGGCTTTGAGACTCCAGTTCTTC.

The chain carries TRBV19 and TRBJ2-5, with 10 positions matching TRBD2. V shed 6 bases, J shed 2 bases, and the junction held 15 bases outside the gene matches. Germline V lookup: CDR1 LNHDA, CDR2 SQIVND (reference sequence). The CDR3 sequence is 18 residues long. CDR3 sequence: CASRPRGTSAKSQETQYF. The CDR3, as DNA: TGTGCCAGTAGGCCCCGGGGGACTAGCGCGAAATCTCAAGAGACCCAGTACTTC.